The 16 T cell receptor beta chains below were found in one sample sequenced in a study of human T cells and chemical hapten exposure. The time point was: patch test 3, about 24 weeks after DPC sensitization. Treatment noted: therapeutic diphenylcyclopropenone sensitization with weekly scalp DPC. TCRdb used MiXCR to reprocess the RACE reads, holding one entry per CDR3 protein. The data contain more than 85,000 distinct CDR3 sequences, less than 40% of them singletons. The input for sequencing was whole blood, taken in connection with sensitization to the hapten diphenylcyclopropenone (DPC). These receptors all stem from a middle-aged man with alopecia areata. Some clones in this sample may be carry-over from other donors' samples.

The chain couples TRBV20-1 to TRBJ2-3; D gene ambiguous. The germline gives CDR1 DFQATT, CDR2 SNEGSKA (reference sequence). Trimming cost V 3 bases and J 1 base, with 11 bases left between them. The CDR3 runs 14 residues. The CDR3 loop reads CSASRRFGTDTQYF. Written as DNA, the CDR3 is TGCAGTGCTAGCCGGAGATTCGGCACAGATACGCAGTATTTT.

The chain is built from TRBV27 and TRBJ1-5, with unresolved D. V was trimmed by 6 bases and J by 9 bases, leaving 18 bases between them. The CDR3 contains 14 residues. In germline, CDR1 is MNHEY, CDR2 SMNVEV (reference sequence). CDR3 region: CASSAKKEPGPQHF. CDR3 in DNA: TGTGCCAGCAGCGCCAAAAAAGAGCCGGGGCCCCAGCATTTT.

This clonotype was recorded a few times. This sequence joins TRBV9 and TRBJ2-1; 7 nucleotides line up with TRBD2. The CDR3 is made up of 15 amino acids. V lost 3 bases and J lost 8; bases outside the gene matches: 11. Germline V gene data show CDR1 as SGDLS and CDR2 as YYNGEE. DNA of the CDR3: TGTGCCAGCAGCGGATTCAGCGGGAAGGCAGATGAGCAGTTCTTC. It translates to CASSGFSGKADEQFF.

The V call is TRBV12-3 or TRBV12-4, the J call TRBJ2-3; 9 bases agree with TRBD2. This CDR3 has 15 amino acids. Trimming at V came to 5 bases and at J to 1 base, leaving 4 bases not matched to a gene. The DNA for the CDR3 is TGTGCCAGCAGTCCTAGCGGGACCCGCACAGATACGCAGTATTTT. Protein sequence: CASSPSGTRTDTQYF.

Only a few counts were recorded for this clonotype. This chain uses TRBV12-2 with TRBJ2-5; TRBD1 is taken as the D call from the table, unchecked against the DNA. TRBV12-2 represents a pseudogene. CDR3 length equals 14 residues. CDR3 nucleotide sequence: TGTGCAAGTCGCTCGTCGGGATTTAAAGAGACCCAGTACTTC. Protein sequence: CASRSSGFKETQYF.

The V and J genes are TRBV15 and TRBJ2-1; no clear D gene. V was cut by 4 bases and J by 9 bases, with 10 bases left in between. This CDR3 spans 12 amino acids. Per the germline V gene, CDR1 is LNHNV and CDR2 is YYDKDF (reference sequence). CDR3 bases: TGTGCCACCAGCAAGGCTGCCGGTGAGCAGTTCTTC. Residues: CATSKAAGEQFF.

This clonotype has just one count. The chain uses TRBV3-1 and TRBJ2-6, with D possibly being TRBD2 (6 bases). The V end was cut by 4 bases, the J end by 1 base, with 17 bases between. The CDR3 covers 18 residues. CDR1 and CDR2 (germline): LGHDT, YNNKEL (reference sequence). CDR3 nucleotides: TGTGCCAGCAGCCTCACAACGGGAGTCCAATCTGGGGCCAACGTCCTGACTTTC. Translating gives CASSLTTGVQSGANVLTF.

The chain is built from TRBV5-1 and TRBJ2-7, with D unresolved. Germline loops: CDR1 SGHRS, CDR2 YFSETQ. The germline V and J ends were trimmed by 4 bases and 3 bases, with 8 bases remaining between them. The CDR3 totals 12 residues. The CDR3 nucleotides are TGCGCCAGCAGCCTGGAAGGCTACGAGCAGTACGTC. Translating gives CASSLEGYEQYV.

The CDR3 loop is CASSSPGPSNQPQHF. CDR3 sequence (DNA): TGTGCCAGCAGCTCTCCTGGGCCGAGCAATCAGCCCCAGCATTTT. The chain recombines TRBV6-2 or TRBV6-3 with TRBJ1-5; no reliable D call. The V and J ends lost 6 bases and 1 base respectively, with 13 bases between them. The CDR3 consists of 15 residues. Germline CDR1 is MNHEY and CDR2 is SVGEGT.

V is TRBV20-1 and J is TRBJ1-5, with TRBD1 matching over 7 bases. With 5 bases clipped from V and 6 bases from J, the junction kept 4 bases outside the gene matches. The CDR3 is 12 amino acids. Germline V CDR1 and CDR2: DFQATT, SNEGSKA (reference sequence). CDR3 nucleotide sequence: TGCAGTGCTCCCGACAGGGTTCAGCCCCAGCATTTT. As protein: CSAPDRVQPQHF.

The rearrangement uses TRBV30 and TRBJ2-5; perhaps TRBD2 as D (6 bases). The CDR3 extends over 14 amino acids. The germline gives CDR1 GTSNPN, CDR2 SVGIG (reference sequence). V was trimmed by 4 bases and J by 9 bases, leaving 21 bases between them. Here the CDR3 reads CAWTPLTVREAQYF. For the CDR3, the DNA is TGTGCCTGGACCCCCCTCACAGTGAGGGAGGCCCAGTACTTC.

The chain recombines TRBV6-5 with TRBJ2-1; D is perhaps TRBD1 or TRBD2 (5 bases each). The CDR3 consists of 15 residues. CDR1 is MNHEY, CDR2 SVGAGI, per germline. Deletions cut 0 bases from V and 9 bases from J, with 15 bases between. CDR3 protein: CASSYSGPVFSEQFF. CDR3 nucleotide sequence: TGTGCCAGCAGTTACTCGGGACCAGTTTTCAGTGAGCAGTTCTTC.

This clonotype has only a few counts. This chain joins TRBV20-1 and TRBJ2-3, with D possibly matching TRBD1 (6 bases). Germline lookup yields CDR1 DFQATT and CDR2 SNEGSKA (reference sequence). V shed 7 bases and J shed 5 bases, with 13 bases lying between them. The CDR3 has 12 amino acids. CDR3 region: CSVLTGQDTQYF. The DNA for the CDR3 is TGCAGTGTACTAACGGGACAAGATACGCAGTATTTT.

This clonotype was seen a few times. CDR3 region: CASSYFGWGASSGNTIYF. The CDR3 DNA reads as TGTGCCAGCAGTTACTTTGGTTGGGGGGCGTCCTCTGGAAACACCATATATTTT. The V gene is TRBV6-5, the J gene TRBJ1-3, with a weak D call TRBD1 (6 bases). In germline, CDR1 is MNHEY, CDR2 SVGAGI. The CDR3 spans 18 residues. The germline V and J ends were trimmed by 1 base and 0 bases, with 16 bases remaining between them.

This clonotype was detected a few times. The chain links TRBV5-4 to TRBJ1-4, with D maybe TRBD1 (5 bases). The CDR3 is made up of 14 amino acids. CDR1 is SGHNT, CDR2 YYREEE, per germline (reference sequence). The V gene lost 4 bases and the J gene lost 4 bases, with 11 bases spanning the gap. CDR3 DNA sequence: TGTGCCAGCAGCGTTGACAGCGGTAATGAAAAACTGTTTTTT. The encoded protein is CASSVDSGNEKLFF.

This rearrangement joins TRBV7-2 to TRBJ2-3; 12 bases fit TRBD2. The CDR3 sequence is 16 residues long. Unmatched junction bases numbered 9, after V lost 5 bases and J lost 6 bases. The germline V gene encodes CDR1 SGHTA and CDR2 FQGNSA. CDR3 coding DNA: TGTGCCAGCAGCCGCGGGACTAGCGGGCTGGGGGATACGCAGTATTTT. This encodes CASSRGTSGLGDTQYF. Looking up the rest from reference TRBV7-2 and TRBJ2-3 gives the full variable domain: GAGVSQSPSNKVTEKGKDVELRCDPISGHTALYWYRQSLGQGLEFLIYFQGNSAPDKSGLPSDRFSAERTGGSVSTLTIQRTQQEDSAVYLCASSRGTSGLGDTQYFGPGTRLTVL.